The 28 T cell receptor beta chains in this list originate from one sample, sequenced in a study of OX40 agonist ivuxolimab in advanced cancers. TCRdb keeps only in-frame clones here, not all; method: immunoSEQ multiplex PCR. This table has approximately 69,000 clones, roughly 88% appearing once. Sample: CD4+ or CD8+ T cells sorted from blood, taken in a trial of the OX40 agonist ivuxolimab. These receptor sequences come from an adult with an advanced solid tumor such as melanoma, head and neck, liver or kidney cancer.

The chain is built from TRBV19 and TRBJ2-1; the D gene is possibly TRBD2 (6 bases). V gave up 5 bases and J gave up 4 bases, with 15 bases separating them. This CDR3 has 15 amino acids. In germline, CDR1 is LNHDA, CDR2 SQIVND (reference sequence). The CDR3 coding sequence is TGTGCCAGTAGTCTGGGGACTCCTATTTACAATGAGCAGTTCTTC. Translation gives CASSLGTPIYNEQFF.

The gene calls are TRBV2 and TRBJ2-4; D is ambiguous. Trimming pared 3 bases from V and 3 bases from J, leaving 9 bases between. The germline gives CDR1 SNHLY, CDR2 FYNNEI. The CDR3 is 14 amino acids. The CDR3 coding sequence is TGTGCCAGCAGTGATGATTTAGGCAAAAACATTCAGTACTTC. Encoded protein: CASSDDLGKNIQYF.

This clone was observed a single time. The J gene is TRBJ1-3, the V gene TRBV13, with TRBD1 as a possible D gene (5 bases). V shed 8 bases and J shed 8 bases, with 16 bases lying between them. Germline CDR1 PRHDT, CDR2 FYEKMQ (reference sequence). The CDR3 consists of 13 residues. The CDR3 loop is CASGMRSGDTIYF. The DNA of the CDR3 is TGTGCCAGCGGAATGAGGTCGGGGGACACCATATATTTT.

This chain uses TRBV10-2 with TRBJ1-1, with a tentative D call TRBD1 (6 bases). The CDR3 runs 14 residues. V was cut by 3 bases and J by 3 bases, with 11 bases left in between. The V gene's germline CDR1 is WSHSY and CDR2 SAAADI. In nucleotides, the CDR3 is TGCGCCAGCAGTGACATTACAGGGCACACTGAAGCTTTCTTT. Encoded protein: CASSDITGHTEAFF.

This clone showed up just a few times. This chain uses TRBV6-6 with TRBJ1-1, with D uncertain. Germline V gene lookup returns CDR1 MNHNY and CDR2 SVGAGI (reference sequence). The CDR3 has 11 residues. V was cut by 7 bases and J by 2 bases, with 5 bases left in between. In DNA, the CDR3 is TGTGCCAGCACCCTTAACACTGAAGCTTTCTTT. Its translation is CASTLNTEAFF.

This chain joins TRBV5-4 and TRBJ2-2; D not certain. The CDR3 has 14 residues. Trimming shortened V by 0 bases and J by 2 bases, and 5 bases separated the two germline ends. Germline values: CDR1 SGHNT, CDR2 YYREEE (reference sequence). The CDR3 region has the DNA TGTGCCAGCAGCTTGGGACCTAACACCGGGGAGCTGTTTTTT. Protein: CASSLGPNTGELFF.

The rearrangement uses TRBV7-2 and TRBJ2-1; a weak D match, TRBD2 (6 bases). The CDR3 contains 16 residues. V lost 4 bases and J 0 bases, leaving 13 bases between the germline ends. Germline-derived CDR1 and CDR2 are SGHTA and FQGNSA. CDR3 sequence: CASSYRDLSSYNEQFF. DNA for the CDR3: TGTGCCAGCAGCTACCGGGACTTGAGCTCCTACAATGAGCAGTTCTTC.

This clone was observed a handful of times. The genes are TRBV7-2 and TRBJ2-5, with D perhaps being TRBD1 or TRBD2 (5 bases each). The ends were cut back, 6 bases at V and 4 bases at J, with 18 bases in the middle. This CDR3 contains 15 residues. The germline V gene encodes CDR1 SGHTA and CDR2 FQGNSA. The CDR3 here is CASSPPLAGTETQYF. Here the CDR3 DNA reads TGTGCCAGCAGTCCTCCCCTCGCAGGGACAGAGACCCAGTACTTC.

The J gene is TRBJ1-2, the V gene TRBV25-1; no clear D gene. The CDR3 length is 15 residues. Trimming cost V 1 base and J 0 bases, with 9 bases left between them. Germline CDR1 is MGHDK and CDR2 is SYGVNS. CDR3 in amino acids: CASSEWVESNYGYTF. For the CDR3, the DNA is TGTGCCAGCAGTGAATGGGTAGAATCTAACTATGGCTACACCTTC.

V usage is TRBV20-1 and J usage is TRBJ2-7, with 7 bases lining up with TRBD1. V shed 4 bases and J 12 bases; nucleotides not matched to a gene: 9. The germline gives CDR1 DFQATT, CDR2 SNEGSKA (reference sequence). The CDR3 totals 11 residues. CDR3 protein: CSATDREYRYF. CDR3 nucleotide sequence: TGCAGTGCTACCGACAGGGAGTATCGGTACTTC.

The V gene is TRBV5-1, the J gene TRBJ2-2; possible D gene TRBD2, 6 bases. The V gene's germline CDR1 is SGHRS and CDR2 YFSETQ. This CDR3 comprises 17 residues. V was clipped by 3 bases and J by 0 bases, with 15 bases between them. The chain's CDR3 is CASSSPRGNANTGELFF. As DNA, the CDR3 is TGCGCCAGCAGCTCGCCCCGGGGGAACGCGAACACCGGGGAGCTGTTTTTT.

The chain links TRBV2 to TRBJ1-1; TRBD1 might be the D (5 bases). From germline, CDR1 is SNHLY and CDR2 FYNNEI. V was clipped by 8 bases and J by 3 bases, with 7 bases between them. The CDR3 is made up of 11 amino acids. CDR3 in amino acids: CASGAYTEAFF. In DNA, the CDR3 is TGTGCCAGCGGGGCTTACACTGAAGCTTTCTTT.

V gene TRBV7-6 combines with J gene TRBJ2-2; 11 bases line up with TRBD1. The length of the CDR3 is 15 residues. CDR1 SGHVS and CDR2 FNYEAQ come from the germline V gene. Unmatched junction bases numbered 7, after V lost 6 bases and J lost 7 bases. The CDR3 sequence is CASSLGTGGYGELFF. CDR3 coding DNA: TGTGCCAGCAGTCTTGGGACAGGGGGGTACGGGGAGCTGTTTTTT.

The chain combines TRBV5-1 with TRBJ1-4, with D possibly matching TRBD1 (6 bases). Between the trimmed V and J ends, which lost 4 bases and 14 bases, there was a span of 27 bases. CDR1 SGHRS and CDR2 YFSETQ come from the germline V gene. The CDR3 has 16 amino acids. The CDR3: CASSIGQMVNEGRLFF. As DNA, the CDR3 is TGCGCCAGCAGCATCGGACAGATGGTTAATGAGGGGCGGCTGTTTTTT.

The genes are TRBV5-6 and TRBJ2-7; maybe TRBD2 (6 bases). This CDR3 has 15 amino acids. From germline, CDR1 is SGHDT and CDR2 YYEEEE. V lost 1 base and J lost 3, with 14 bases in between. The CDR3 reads CASSLTSLEGYEQYF. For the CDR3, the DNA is TGTGCCAGCAGCTTGACTAGCCTGGAGGGCTACGAGCAGTACTTC. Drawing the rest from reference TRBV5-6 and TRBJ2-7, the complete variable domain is DAGVTQSPTHLIKTRGQQVTLRCSPKSGHDTVSWYQQALGQGPQFIFQYYEEEERQRGNFPDRFSGHQFPNYSSELNVNALLLGDSALYLCASSLTSLEGYEQYFGPGTRLTVT.

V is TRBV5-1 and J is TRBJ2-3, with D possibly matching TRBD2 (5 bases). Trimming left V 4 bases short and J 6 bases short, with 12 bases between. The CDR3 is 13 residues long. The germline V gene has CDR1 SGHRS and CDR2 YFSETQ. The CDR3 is CASSEQTTDTQYF. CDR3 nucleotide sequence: TGCGCCAGCAGCGAACAGACTACGGATACGCAGTATTTT. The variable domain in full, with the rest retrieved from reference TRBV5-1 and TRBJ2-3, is KAGVTQTPRYLIKTRGQQVTLSCSPISGHRSVSWYQQTPGQGLQFLFEYFSETQRNKGNFPGRFSGRQFSNSRSEMNVSTLELGDSALYLCASSEQTTDTQYFGPGTRLTVL.

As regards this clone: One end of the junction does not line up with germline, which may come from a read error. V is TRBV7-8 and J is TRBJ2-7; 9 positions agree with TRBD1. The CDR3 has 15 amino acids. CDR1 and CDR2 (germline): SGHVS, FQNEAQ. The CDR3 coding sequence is TGCGCCAGCAGCCAAGCGCGACAGGGGGCCTACGAGCAGTACTTC. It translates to CASSQARQGAYEQYF.

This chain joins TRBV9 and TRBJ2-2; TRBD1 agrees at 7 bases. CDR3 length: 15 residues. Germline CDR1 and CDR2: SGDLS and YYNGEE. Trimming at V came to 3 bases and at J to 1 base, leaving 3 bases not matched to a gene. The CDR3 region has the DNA TGTGCCAGCAGCGCTCGACAGGGGAACACCGGGGAGCTGTTTTTT. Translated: CASSARQGNTGELFF.

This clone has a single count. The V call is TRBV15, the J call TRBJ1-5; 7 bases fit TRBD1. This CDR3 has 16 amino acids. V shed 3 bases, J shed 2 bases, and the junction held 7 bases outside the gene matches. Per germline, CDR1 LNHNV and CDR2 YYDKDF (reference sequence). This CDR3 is CATSRGTGEGNQPQHF. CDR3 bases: TGTGCCACCAGCAGGGGTACAGGGGAGGGCAATCAGCCCCAGCATTTT.

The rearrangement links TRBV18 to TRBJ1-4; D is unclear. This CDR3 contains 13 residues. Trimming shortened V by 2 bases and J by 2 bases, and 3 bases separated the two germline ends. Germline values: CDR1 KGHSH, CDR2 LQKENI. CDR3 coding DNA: TGTGCCAGCTCACCAGGGACTAATGAAAAACTGTTTTTT. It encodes CASSPGTNEKLFF.

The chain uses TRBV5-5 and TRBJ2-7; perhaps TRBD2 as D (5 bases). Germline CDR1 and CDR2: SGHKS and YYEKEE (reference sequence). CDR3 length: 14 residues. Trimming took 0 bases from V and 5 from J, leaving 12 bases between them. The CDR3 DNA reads TGTGCCAGCAGCTTGGGCCCAGCGGAAGACGAGCAGTACTTC. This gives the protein CASSLGPAEDEQYF.

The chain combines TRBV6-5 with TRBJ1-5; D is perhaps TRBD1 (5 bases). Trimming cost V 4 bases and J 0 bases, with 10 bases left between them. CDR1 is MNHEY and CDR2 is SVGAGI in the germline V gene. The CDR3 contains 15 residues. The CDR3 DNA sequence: TGTGCCAGCAGTTCCGACAGCTATAGCAATCAGCCCCAGCATTTT. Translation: CASSSDSYSNQPQHF.

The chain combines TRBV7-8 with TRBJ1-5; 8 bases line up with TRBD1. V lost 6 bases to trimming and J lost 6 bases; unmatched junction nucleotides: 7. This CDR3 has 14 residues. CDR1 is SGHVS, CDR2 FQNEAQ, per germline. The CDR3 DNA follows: TGTGCCAGCAGGGGTCCCGGGACAGGTCAGCCCCAGCATTTT. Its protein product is CASRGPGTGQPQHF.

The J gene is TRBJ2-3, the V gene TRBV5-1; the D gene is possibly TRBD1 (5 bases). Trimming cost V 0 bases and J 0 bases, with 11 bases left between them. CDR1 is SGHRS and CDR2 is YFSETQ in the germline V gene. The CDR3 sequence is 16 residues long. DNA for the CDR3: TGCGCCAGCAGCTTGGTCCCAGGGTCTAGCACAGATACGCAGTATTTT. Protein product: CASSLVPGSSTDTQYF.

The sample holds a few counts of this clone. CDR3 region: CSVEEPGTGLTDTQYF. The CDR3 coding sequence is TGCAGCGTTGAAGAGCCCGGGACAGGGTTAACAGATACGCAGTATTTT. The rearrangement links TRBV29-1 to TRBJ2-3; 9 bases match TRBD1. Germline assignment: CDR1 SQVTM and CDR2 ANQGSEA. The CDR3 runs to 16 residues. The V gene end was trimmed by 0 bases and the J gene end by 3 bases; junction bases not matched to a gene: 7.

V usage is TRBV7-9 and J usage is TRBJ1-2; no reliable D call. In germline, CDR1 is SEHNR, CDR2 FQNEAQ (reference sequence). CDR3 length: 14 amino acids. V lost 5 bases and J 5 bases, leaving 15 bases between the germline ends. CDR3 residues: CASSASGVRYGYTF. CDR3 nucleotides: TGTGCCAGCAGCGCGTCCGGGGTTCGGTATGGCTACACCTTC.

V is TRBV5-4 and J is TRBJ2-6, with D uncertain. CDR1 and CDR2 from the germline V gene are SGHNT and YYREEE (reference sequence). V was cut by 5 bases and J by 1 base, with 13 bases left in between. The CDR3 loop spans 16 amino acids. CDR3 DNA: TGTGCCAGCAGTTTTGATGGGCATTCTGGGGCCAACGTCCTGACTTTC. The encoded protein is CASSFDGHSGANVLTF.

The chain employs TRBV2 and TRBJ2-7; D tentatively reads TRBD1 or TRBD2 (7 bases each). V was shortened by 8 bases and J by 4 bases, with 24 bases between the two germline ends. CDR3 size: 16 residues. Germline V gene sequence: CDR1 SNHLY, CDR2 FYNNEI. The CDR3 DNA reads TGTGCCAGCCAGCCGGGGTTAGGGGGCGGGGGATACGAGCAGTACTTC. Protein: CASQPGLGGGGYEQYF.